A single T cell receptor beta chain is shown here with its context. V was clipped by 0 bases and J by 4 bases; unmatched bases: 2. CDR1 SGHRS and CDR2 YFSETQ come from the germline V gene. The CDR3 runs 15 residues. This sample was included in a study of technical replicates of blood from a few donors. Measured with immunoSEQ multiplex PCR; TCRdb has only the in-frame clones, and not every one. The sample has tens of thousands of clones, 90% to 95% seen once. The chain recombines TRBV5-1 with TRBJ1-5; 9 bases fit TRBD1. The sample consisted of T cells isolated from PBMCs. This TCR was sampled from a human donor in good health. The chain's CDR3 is CASSLEGTGNQPQHF. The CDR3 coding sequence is TGCGCCAGCAGCTTGGAGGGGACAGGGAATCAGCCCCAGCATTTT.